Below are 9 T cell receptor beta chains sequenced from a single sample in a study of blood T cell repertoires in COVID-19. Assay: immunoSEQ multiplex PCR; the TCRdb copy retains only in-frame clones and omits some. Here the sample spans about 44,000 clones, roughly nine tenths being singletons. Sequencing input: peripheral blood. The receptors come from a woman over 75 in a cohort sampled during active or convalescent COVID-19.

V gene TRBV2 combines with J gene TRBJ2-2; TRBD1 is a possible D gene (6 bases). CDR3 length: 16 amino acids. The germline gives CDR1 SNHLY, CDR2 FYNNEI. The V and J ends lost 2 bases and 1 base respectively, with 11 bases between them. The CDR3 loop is CASSERATGNTGELFF. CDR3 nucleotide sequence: TGTGCCAGCAGTGAAAGGGCGACAGGGAACACCGGGGAGCTGTTTTTT.

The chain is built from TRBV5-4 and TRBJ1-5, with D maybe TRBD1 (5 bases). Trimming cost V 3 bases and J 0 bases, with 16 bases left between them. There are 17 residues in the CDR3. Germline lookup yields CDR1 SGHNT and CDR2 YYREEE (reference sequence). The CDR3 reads CASSYQTDPYSNQPQHF. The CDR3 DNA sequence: TGTGCCAGCAGCTACCAGACAGATCCTTATAGCAATCAGCCCCAGCATTTT.

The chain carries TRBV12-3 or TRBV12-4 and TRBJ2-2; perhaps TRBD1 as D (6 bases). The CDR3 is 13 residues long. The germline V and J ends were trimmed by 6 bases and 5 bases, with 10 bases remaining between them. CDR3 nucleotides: TGTGCCAGCAGACCCCAGGGGACCGGGGAGCTGTTTTTT. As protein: CASRPQGTGELFF.

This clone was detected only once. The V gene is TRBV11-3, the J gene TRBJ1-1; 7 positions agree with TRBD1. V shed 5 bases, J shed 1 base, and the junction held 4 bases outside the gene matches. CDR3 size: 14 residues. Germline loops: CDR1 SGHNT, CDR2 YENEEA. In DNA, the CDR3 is TGTGCCAGCAGCAAGGGACAGACGAACACTGAAGCTTTCTTT. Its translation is CASSKGQTNTEAFF. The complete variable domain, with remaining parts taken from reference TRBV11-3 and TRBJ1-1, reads EAGVVQSPRYKIIEKKQPVAFWCNPISGHNTLYWYLQNLGQGPELLIRYENEEAVDDSQLPKDRFSAERLKGVDSTLKIQPAELGDSAVYLCASSKGQTNTEAFFGQGTRLTVV.

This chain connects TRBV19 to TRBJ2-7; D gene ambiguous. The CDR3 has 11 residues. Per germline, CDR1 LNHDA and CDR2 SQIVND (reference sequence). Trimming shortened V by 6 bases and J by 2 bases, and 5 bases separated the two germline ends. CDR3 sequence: CASRNTYEQYF. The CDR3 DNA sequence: TGTGCCAGTAGAAACACCTACGAGCAGTACTTC. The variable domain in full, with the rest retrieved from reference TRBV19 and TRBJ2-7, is DGGITQSPKYLFRKEGQNVTLSCEQNLNHDAMYWYRQDPGQGLRLIYYSQIVNDFQKGDIAEGYSVSREKKESFPLTVTSAQKNPTAFYLCASRNTYEQYFGPGTRLTVT.

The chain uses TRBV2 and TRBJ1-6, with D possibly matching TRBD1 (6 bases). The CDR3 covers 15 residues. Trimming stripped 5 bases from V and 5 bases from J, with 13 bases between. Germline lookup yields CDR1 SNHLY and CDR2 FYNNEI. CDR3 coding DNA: TGTGCCAGCAGTCCTCTGGACAGAGATAATTCACCCCTCCACTTT. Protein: CASSPLDRDNSPLHF.

Here the CDR3 reads CASSVEGAYNEQFF. For the CDR3, the DNA is TGTGCCAGCAGCGTAGAGGGGGCTTACAATGAGCAGTTCTTC. This chain links TRBV9 with TRBJ2-1, with TRBD1 matching over 7 bases. The V gene end was trimmed by 0 bases and the J gene end by 4 bases; junction bases not matched to a gene: 1. The CDR3 runs to 14 residues. The germline gives CDR1 SGDLS, CDR2 YYNGEE.

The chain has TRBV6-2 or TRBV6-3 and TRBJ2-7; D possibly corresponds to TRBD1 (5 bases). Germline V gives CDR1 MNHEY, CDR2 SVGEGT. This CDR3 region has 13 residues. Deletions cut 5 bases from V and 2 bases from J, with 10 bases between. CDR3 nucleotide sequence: TGTGCCAGCAGTCCGATGGGGCCCTACGAGCAGTACTTC. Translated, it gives CASSPMGPYEQYF.

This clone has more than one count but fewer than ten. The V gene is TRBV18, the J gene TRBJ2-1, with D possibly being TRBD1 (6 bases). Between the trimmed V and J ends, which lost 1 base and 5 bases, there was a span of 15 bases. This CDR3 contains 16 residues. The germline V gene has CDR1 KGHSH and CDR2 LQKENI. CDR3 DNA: TGTGCCAGCTCACCACAAATGGCAGGGGTTAACAATGAGCAGTTCTTC. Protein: CASSPQMAGVNNEQFF.